A single sample is the source of the 9 T cell receptor beta chains below, sequenced in a study of beta chain features in type 1 diabetes. As every portion of the isolated RNA was reverse transcribed, the sequencing read expressed TCRB transcripts. Using immunoSEQ multiplex PCR, the repertoire was profiled, and TCRdb retains in-frame clones only, with some absent. Here the sample spans 200,000 to 250,000 clones, around 10% being singletons. Sequencing used naive CD4+ T cells from blood. Every receptor here comes from a woman between 18 and 30 years old in good health.

This clone was counted a few times. The chain has TRBV18 and TRBJ1-4; a possible D gene is TRBD1 (5 bases). The CDR3 consists of 16 residues. Trimming removed 3 bases from V and 0 bases from J, with 11 bases in between. The germline gives CDR1 KGHSH, CDR2 LQKENI. The CDR3 nucleotides are TGTGCCAGCTCACCTTCCGAAGGGGCAACTAATGAAAAACTGTTTTTT. This gives the protein CASSPSEGATNEKLFF.

Points on this clone: In the same sample, other DNA sequences code for this CDR3. This chain links TRBV2 with TRBJ2-7; tentative D call: TRBD1 (6 bases). The CDR3 spans 12 residues. V lost 6 bases, J lost 4 bases, and 10 bases lay in between. Germline lookup yields CDR1 SNHLY and CDR2 FYNNEI. CDR3 loop: CASRDRGYEQYF. The DNA for the CDR3 is TGTGCCAGCAGGGACAGAGGGTACGAGCAGTACTTC. The full variable domain, its missing parts supplied by reference TRBV2 and TRBJ2-7, is EPEVTQTPSHQVTQMGQEVILRCVPISNHLYFYWYRQILGQKVEFLVSFYNNEISEKSEIFDDQFSVERPDGSNFTLKIRSTKLEDSAMYFCASRDRGYEQYFGPGTRLTVT.

The V and J genes are TRBV30 and TRBJ2-1; 8 bases align to TRBD1. The CDR3 runs to 17 residues. Germline V gene lookup returns CDR1 GTSNPN and CDR2 SVGIG (reference sequence). The trim removed 3 bases at V and 3 bases at J, leaving 13 bases unmatched. CDR3 in DNA: TGTGCCTGGAGGGGGAAAGGTTTTGGGACAGGCTACAATGAGCAGTTCTTC. Translating gives CAWRGKGFGTGYNEQFF.

The chain employs TRBV5-4 and TRBJ2-2, with 7 positions matching TRBD1. Germline V gives CDR1 SGHNT, CDR2 YYREEE (reference sequence). Unmatched junction bases numbered 6, after V lost 0 bases and J lost 7 bases. This CDR3 is built from 15 residues. The CDR3 DNA follows: TGTGCCAGCAGCTTGGAGCCGACAGGGTTCGGGGAGCTGTTTTTT. It codes for CASSLEPTGFGELFF.

This clone was observed a few times. The J gene is TRBJ2-1, the V gene TRBV5-1; D possibly corresponds to TRBD2 (6 bases). Trimming removed 0 bases at V and 3 bases at J, with 13 bases between. This CDR3 comprises 16 residues. Germline CDR1 reads SGHRS; CDR2 reads YFSETQ. The CDR3 sequence: CASSLALAGSYNEQFF. CDR3 DNA sequence: TGCGCCAGCAGCTTGGCCTTAGCCGGGAGCTACAATGAGCAGTTCTTC.

The CDR3 spells CASSPQQGGNSPLHF. The CDR3 DNA sequence: TGCGCCAGCAGCCCCCAGCAGGGGGGAAATTCACCCCTCCACTTT. The V and J genes are TRBV5-1 and TRBJ1-6, with 7 bases fitting TRBD1. The CDR3 covers 15 residues. Looked up from germline, CDR1 is SGHRS and CDR2 is YFSETQ. Unmatched junction bases numbered 8, after V lost 4 bases and J lost 7 bases.

The chain combines TRBV18 with TRBJ1-3, with unresolved D. The germline CDR1 and CDR2 sequences are KGHSH and LQKENI. This CDR3 contains 14 residues. V lost 3 bases and J 2 bases, leaving 8 bases between the germline ends. Here the CDR3 reads CASSPRGTGNTIYF. DNA of the CDR3: TGTGCCAGCTCACCCCGGGGAACTGGAAACACCATATATTTT.

The rearrangement uses TRBV19 and TRBJ2-7, with TRBD2 as a possible D gene (5 bases). The CDR3 spans 15 residues. Germline CDR1 and CDR2: LNHDA and SQIVND (reference sequence). Trimming pared 4 bases from V and 3 bases from J, leaving 16 bases between. Here the CDR3 reads CASSTQRGSLYEQYF. CDR3 coding DNA: TGTGCCAGTAGTACCCAACGGGGTAGTCTCTACGAGCAGTACTTC.

This clone came up a few times. This rearrangement joins TRBV30 to TRBJ1-2; 7 bases line up with TRBD1. Germline loops: CDR1 GTSNPN, CDR2 SVGIG (reference sequence). Trimming at V came to 5 bases and at J to 6 bases, leaving 9 bases not matched to a gene. The CDR3 spans 13 residues. The CDR3 region has the DNA TGTGCCTGGGGGCAGGGGGGAACCCATGGCTACACCTTC. Amino acids: CAWGQGGTHGYTF.